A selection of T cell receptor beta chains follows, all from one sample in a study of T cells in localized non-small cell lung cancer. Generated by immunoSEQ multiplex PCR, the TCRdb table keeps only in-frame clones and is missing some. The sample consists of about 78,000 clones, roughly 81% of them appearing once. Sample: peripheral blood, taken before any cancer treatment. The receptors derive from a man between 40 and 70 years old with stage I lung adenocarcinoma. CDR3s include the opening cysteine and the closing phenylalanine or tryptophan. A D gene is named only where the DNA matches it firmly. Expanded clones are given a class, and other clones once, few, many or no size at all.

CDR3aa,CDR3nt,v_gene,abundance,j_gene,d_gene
CASSKGRGTNTGELFF,TGTGCCAGCAGCAAAGGTAGGGGGACGAACACCGGGGAGCTGTTTTTT,TRBV21-1,.,TRBJ2-2,.
CASSLRGQRPNTGELFF,TGTGCCAGCAGCTTAAGGGGGCAGAGACCAAACACCGGGGAGCTGTTTTTT,TRBV11-2,once,TRBJ2-2,TRBD1
CASSPPAKGGTEAFF,TGCGCCAGCAGTCCACCGGCCAAGGGAGGCACTGAAGCTTTCTTT,TRBV23-1,.,TRBJ1-1,.
CASSPARGGTEAFF,TGTGCCAGCTCACCCGCACGGGGAGGGACTGAAGCTTTCTTT,TRBV18,.,TRBJ1-1,.
CASSLLGPSNNQPQHF,TGTGCCAGCAGTTTATTGGGACCCTCGAACAATCAGCCCCAGCATTTT,TRBV27,few,TRBJ1-5,.
CASSPGQGARKLFF,TGTGCCAGCAGCCCCGGACAGGGGGCACGAAAACTGTTTTTT,TRBV7-2,.,TRBJ1-4,TRBD1
CASSRRQGGSGNTIYF,TGTGCCAGCTCGCGACGACAGGGGGGCTCTGGAAACACCATATATTTT,TRBV18,.,TRBJ1-3,TRBD1
CASSSGRNNQPQHF,TGTGCCAGCAGTTCTGGACGGAACAATCAGCCCCAGCATTTT,TRBV27,.,TRBJ1-5,.
CSARVDETQYF,TGCAGTGCTAGGGTAGACGAGACCCAGTACTTC,TRBV20-1,once,TRBJ2-5,.
CASSLTLAGAYEQYF,TGCGCCAGCAGCCTAACACTAGCGGGAGCCTACGAGCAGTACTTC,TRBV4-1,.,TRBJ2-7,TRBD2
CASSLGEGRERQYF,TGTGCCAGCAGCTTGGGGGAAGGGAGGGAAAGGCAGTACTTC,TRBV5-5,.,TRBJ2-7,TRBD2
CASSPPGQGAYEQYF,TGTGCCAGCTCACCACCGGGACAGGGGGCCTACGAGCAGTACTTC,TRBV18,once,TRBJ2-7,TRBD1
CATTFPGQLYGYTF,TGTGCCACCACATTTCCGGGGCAGTTGTATGGCTACACCTTC,TRBV7-2,.,TRBJ1-2,.
CATSTQENSPLHF,TGTGCCACCAGCACTCAGGAAAATTCACCCCTCCACTTT,TRBV15,.,TRBJ1-6,.
CASSRDNNEKLFF,TGTGCCAGCAGTAGGGACAATAATGAAAAACTGTTTTTT,TRBV5-6,.,TRBJ1-4,.
CASSLVGGVTSGYTF,TGTGCCAGCAGCTTAGTAGGAGGGGTGACCTCAGGCTACACCTTC,TRBV7-9,.,TRBJ1-2,.
CASSLLPPNRQRRDTQYF,TGTGCCAGCAGCTTACTCCCCCCTAACCGACAGCGGCGGGATACGCAGTATTTT,TRBV11-2,.,TRBJ2-3,.
CASSPGLADLTDTQYF,TGCGCCAGCAGCCCCGGACTAGCGGACCTCACAGATACGCAGTATTTT,TRBV5-1,.,TRBJ2-3,TRBD2
CASSAGVRQPLHF,TGTGCCAGCAGCGCAGGGGTGCGTCAACCCCTCCACTTT,TRBV5-4,.,TRBJ1-6,.
CASSSALAGGTYNEQFF,TGTGCCAGCAGCTCGGCACTAGCGGGAGGGACATACAATGAGCAGTTCTTC,TRBV7-8,.,TRBJ2-1,TRBD2
CAIKGREGGITEAFF,TGTGCCATCAAGGGTCGGGAGGGAGGAATCACTGAAGCTTTCTTT,TRBV10-3,.,TRBJ1-1,.
CAWSVGEGTEAFF,TGTGCCTGGAGTGTTGGGGAAGGCACTGAAGCTTTCTTT,TRBV30,few,TRBJ1-1,.
CASRIGYEQFF,TGTGCCAGCCGTATCGGCTATGAGCAGTTCTTC,TRBV7-2,.,TRBJ2-1,.
CASSESGGGGTQPQHF,TGCGCCAGCAGTGAGTCGGGAGGGGGGGGGACTCAGCCCCAGCATTTT,TRBV10-2,.,TRBJ1-5,.
CASSLETDDEQFF,TGTGCCAGCAGCTTGGAGACAGATGATGAGCAGTTCTTC,TRBV11-2,.,TRBJ2-1,.
CSAGKGWQFF,TGCAGTGCCGGGAAGGGGTGGCAGTTCTTC,TRBV20-1,once,TRBJ2-1,.
CASSTGTYEQYF,TGTGCCAGCAGCACAGGAACCTACGAGCAGTACTTC,TRBV28,.,TRBJ2-7,.
CASSDRLAHYEQYF,TGTGCCAGCAGTGACCGTCTAGCGCATTACGAGCAGTACTTC,TRBV6-1,.,TRBJ2-7,.
CASSVVGDTEAFF,TGTGCCAGCAGCGTAGTGGGGGACACTGAAGCTTTCTTT,TRBV9,.,TRBJ1-1,.
CARSLFSEQRKKETQYF,TGTGCCAGAAGCTTGTTCAGCGAGCAAAGAAAAAAAGAGACCCAGTACTTC,TRBV5-3,.,TRBJ2-5,.
CASSYDRPRANYGYTF,TGTGCCAGCAGTTACGACAGGCCTCGAGCTAACTATGGCTACACCTTC,TRBV6-5,.,TRBJ1-2,.
CASSLLRSDTQYF,TGTGCCAGCAGCTTACTTAGATCAGATACGCAGTATTTT,TRBV7-3,once,TRBJ2-3,.
CASSGQLADTQYF,TGCGCCAGCAGTGGCCAGCTAGCTGATACGCAGTATTTT,TRBV10-1,.,TRBJ2-3,.
CASSLPGGLTGELFF,TGTGCCAGCAGTTTACCGGGAGGTTTAACCGGGGAGCTGTTTTTT,TRBV28,.,TRBJ2-2,TRBD2
CASSQEIRTVGYGYTF,TGCGCCAGCAGCCAAGAGATCCGGACAGTAGGCTATGGCTACACCTTC,TRBV4-3,few,TRBJ1-2,.
CASSESGSRVTDTQYF,TGTGCCAGCAGTGAATCGGGGTCCAGGGTAACAGATACGCAGTATTTT,TRBV2,.,TRBJ2-3,.
CASSRIRSGELFF,TGTGCCAGCAGCCGTATCCGGTCCGGGGAGCTGTTTTTT,TRBV7-9,.,TRBJ2-2,.
CASSQDTGNTDTQYF,TGCGCCAGCAGCCAAGATACAGGGAACACAGATACGCAGTATTTT,TRBV4-3,.,TRBJ2-3,.
CASSLGGGNEQFF,TGTGCCAGCAGTTTGGGGGGGGGAAATGAGCAGTTCTTC,TRBV27,.,TRBJ2-1,TRBD2
CASVGTTQRETQYF,TGTGCCAGCGTGGGCACAACACAAAGGGAGACCCAGTACTTC,TRBV2,.,TRBJ2-5,.
CASSRDRGQETQYF,TGTGCCAGTTCCCGGGACAGGGGACAAGAGACCCAGTACTTC,TRBV19,.,TRBJ2-5,TRBD1
CSVTAVGFDYGYTF,TGCAGCGTCACAGCCGTCGGCTTCGACTATGGCTACACCTTC,TRBV29-1,.,TRBJ1-2,.
CASKDRRGNTQYF,TGTGCCAGCAAGGATAGGCGGGGAAATACGCAGTATTTT,TRBV27,.,TRBJ2-3,.
CASARGGDSYEQYF,TGTGCCAGCGCCCGCGGGGGGGACTCCTACGAGCAGTACTTC,TRBV7-2,.,TRBJ2-7,TRBD2
CAASGTSKYF,TGTGCCGCTTCCGGGACTAGCAAGTACTTC,TRBV30,.,TRBJ2-7,TRBD2
CASSLATGNSPLHF,TGTGCCAGCAGCTTAGCGACAGGGAATTCACCCCTCCACTTT,TRBV7-9,.,TRBJ1-6,TRBD1
CASSSLIGASSGNTIYF,TGTGCCAGCAGTTCCCTCATTGGGGCCAGCTCTGGAAACACCATATATTTT,TRBV27,once,TRBJ1-3,.
CASSYHSMGDEQYF,TGCGCCAGCAGCTACCACTCCATGGGCGACGAGCAGTACTTC,TRBV5-1,.,TRBJ2-7,.
CASSEGPASGGVNEQFF,TGTGCCAGCAGTGAAGGTCCGGCTAGCGGGGGGGTAAATGAGCAGTTCTTC,TRBV2,few,TRBJ2-1,TRBD2
CASSISGRALDTQYF,TGTGCCAGCAGTATTAGCGGGAGGGCCCTTGATACGCAGTATTTT,TRBV6-6,few,TRBJ2-3,TRBD2
CASSLGDVYNEQFF,TGCGCCAGCAGCTTGGGGGACGTTTACAATGAGCAGTTCTTC,TRBV5-1,.,TRBJ2-1,.
CATRRGATNEKLFF,TGTGCCACCAGGAGGGGTGCAACTAATGAAAAACTGTTTTTT,TRBV15,few,TRBJ1-4,.
CASRKNSGANVLTF,TGTGCCAGCAGGAAGAACTCTGGGGCCAACGTCCTGACTTTC,TRBV6-5,.,TRBJ2-6,.
CATHRTGTGGNNSPLHF,TGTGCCACCCATCGCACCGGGACAGGGGGTAATAATTCACCCCTCCACTTT,TRBV19,.,TRBJ1-6,TRBD1
CASSSGTGGLVANEKLFF,TGTGCCAGCAGCTCCGGGACAGGGGGCCTGGTAGCTAATGAAAAACTGTTTTTT,TRBV7-9,.,TRBJ1-4,TRBD1
CASSLDDSGSTDTQYF,TGTGCCAGCAGCTTAGATGATTCGGGCTCCACAGATACGCAGTATTTT,TRBV7-8,.,TRBJ2-3,.
CASSPGDRGYEQYF,TGTGCCAGCTCCCCGGGGGACAGGGGCTACGAGCAGTACTTC,TRBV18,.,TRBJ2-7,TRBD1
CASSRAGAYNEQFF,TGTGCCAGCTCCCGAGCGGGGGCCTACAATGAGCAGTTCTTC,TRBV18,.,TRBJ2-1,TRBD2
CASSLTGWGLAGAKNIQYF,TGTGCCAGCAGCTTAACAGGCTGGGGGCTAGCGGGAGCCAAAAACATTCAGTACTTC,TRBV7-6,.,TRBJ2-4,TRBD2